This TCR beta chain appears in the sequencing data of a study of blood T cell repertoires in COVID-19 (dated by TCRdb to 2018 to 2020). Study-level background: The collaborator samples originated in the United States, Italy and Spain and spanned the acute and convalescent phases of COVID-19. The prospective study material was composed of cDNA or gDNA derived from T cells, B-cell-depleted T cells, or PBMCs. Subjects who had been exposed to COVID-19, were actively infected with it, or had recovered from it provided the deeply sampled blood TCRbeta repertoires that made up the dataset. The repertoires were released in a freely available public database meant as a resource for research on the immune response to SARS-CoV-2. Samples came from the ongoing ImmuneRACE study (first 160 participants) plus 1,254 subjects from 6 global collaborators. A de-identified subject ID, COVID-19 status, age in years and sex were almost always included in the sample metadata. Where available, HLA class I and class II types were obtained from metadata supplied by the sample provider rather than from assay-based typing. Overall results and qualifications from the work: The quantity of clinical and demographic metadata differed by source and by participant and was supplied without curation.

From the cysteine up to the phenylalanine, the CDR3 has a length of 15 residues. Only the CDR3 region is kept as DNA, spanning 45 bases read in frame from base 1. The germline V and J ends show losses of 4 bases and 5 bases respectively, and no gene match explains 8 bases of the junction. The collaborating institutions used their own protocols to collect whole blood in K2EDTA tubes. For TCRbeta analysis, collaborators shipped samples in one of three forms: frozen whole blood, isolated PBMCs, or DNA extracted from either of those sample types. Regarding this clone: The clone's antigen remains unknown. No much larger clonotype is one base removed from it; base qualities were not supplied.

TCRbeta CDR3 regions were amplified from genomic DNA using the immunoSEQ Assay, a bias-controlled multiplex PCR. The published analysis was carried out like this. Within the assay, amplification of reference gene primers was used to estimate how many nucleated cells each sample contained. To quantify the absolute abundance of each unique TCRbeta CDR3 rearrangement, sequence reads were collapsed and filtered. For each sample, productive Simpson clonality was calculated as the square root of Simpson's diversity index over productive rearrangements. Here the immuneACCESS table is served through TCRdb, limited to in-frame sequences with V and J called. Missing clones are a known gap in these copies; in checked studies unresolved V genes cover under half, and the rest lacks a known reason. From that table come the V and J calls and clone size; the DNA was used to work out D and trimming. The sample data list 250,000 to 300,000 clones, and 89% of these were observed just once. The ten most abundant clones make up under 2.5% of the sample.

The TCR comes from a man in his fifties with acute or convalescent COVID-19. The rearranged segments are TRBV23-1 and TRBJ2-3, with TRBD1 identical over 8 junction bases. TRBV23-1 is sorted into the ORF group, with uncertain function. The sample consisted of peripheral blood. For the CDR3, the sequence is CASSRKDRAVDTQYF. The DNA sequence follows: TGCGCCAGCAGTCGTAAGGACAGGGCTGTAGATACGCAGTATTTT.